These T cell receptor beta chains were read from a single sample in a study of cytomegalovirus exposure and HLA in healthy donors. TCRdb's table, derived via immunoSEQ multiplex PCR, lists solely in-frame clones and lacks some. The sample contains fewer than 140,000 clones, roughly 82% of which appear only once. The sample was PBMCs. These receptors originate from a man aged 50 to 59 in good health and CMV-seronegative. The CDR3 runs from the conserved cysteine through the conserved F or W. The order of the fields is CDR3 DNA, CDR3 protein, V gene, D gene, J gene, clone size. D genes are given only for firm matches. Size is omitted from some rows. Given values are once, few, many or a class for expanded clones.

cdr3_nt: TGTGCCAGCAGCCCGCAGGGAACAAACACCGGGGAGCTGTTTTTT
cdr3_aa: CASSPQGTNTGELFF
v_call: TRBV7-9
d_call: .
j_call: TRBJ2-2
clone_size: .

cdr3_nt: TGTGCCAGCAGCACCTCTAGCAACGCGAACACCGGGGAGCTGTTTTTT
cdr3_aa: CASSTSSNANTGELFF
v_call: TRBV9
d_call: .
j_call: TRBJ2-2
clone_size: .

cdr3_nt: TGTGCCAGTAGTTTTCGAGATGAGCAGTTCTTC
cdr3_aa: CASSFRDEQFF
v_call: TRBV19
d_call: .
j_call: TRBJ2-1
clone_size: .

cdr3_nt: TGTGCCAGCAGCATGGGACAGGGTGGACTTGAAAAACTGTTTTTT
cdr3_aa: CASSMGQGGLEKLFF
v_call: TRBV5-4
d_call: TRBD1
j_call: TRBJ1-4
clone_size: .

cdr3_nt: TGTGCCAGCAGTTACCGGGTGAATCAGCCCCAGCATTTT
cdr3_aa: CASSYRVNQPQHF
v_call: TRBV6-5
d_call: .
j_call: TRBJ1-5
clone_size: .

cdr3_nt: TGTGCTAGCAGCCCAGGGACAGATGGCACAGATACGCAGTATTTT
cdr3_aa: CASSPGTDGTDTQYF
v_call: TRBV7-7
d_call: TRBD1
j_call: TRBJ2-3
clone_size: once

cdr3_nt: TGCGCCAGCAGCCAAGACCCTAGCGGGGGGGCCTTTTCAGATACGCAGTATTTT
cdr3_aa: CASSQDPSGGAFSDTQYF
v_call: TRBV4-3
d_call: TRBD2
j_call: TRBJ2-3
clone_size: .

cdr3_nt: TGTGCCAGCAGGGTGCAGGGGGCAAATTCACCCCTCCACTTT
cdr3_aa: CASRVQGANSPLHF
v_call: TRBV28
d_call: TRBD1
j_call: TRBJ1-6
clone_size: few

cdr3_nt: TGTGCCAGCACCAAAATGGGCAGGGGAGAAGGCTACACCTTC
cdr3_aa: CASTKMGRGEGYTF
v_call: TRBV6-6
d_call: .
j_call: TRBJ1-2
clone_size: .

cdr3_nt: TGTGCCAGCAGTTTATACCGGGGTCACTCCTACGAGCAGTACTTC
cdr3_aa: CASSLYRGHSYEQYF
v_call: TRBV6-5
d_call: .
j_call: TRBJ2-7
clone_size: .

cdr3_nt: TGCAGCGCGTTGGCTAGCGGAGTCTACGAGCAGTACTTC
cdr3_aa: CSALASGVYEQYF
v_call: TRBV29-1
d_call: TRBD2
j_call: TRBJ2-7
clone_size: .

cdr3_nt: TGTGCCAGCAGCTTAGCGCCCAGGGCTGAGCAGTTCTTC
cdr3_aa: CASSLAPRAEQFF
v_call: TRBV7-2
d_call: .
j_call: TRBJ2-1
clone_size: .

cdr3_nt: TGTGCCAGCAGTCCCGTAAGAGAGGATTCACCCCTCCACTTT
cdr3_aa: CASSPVREDSPLHF
v_call: TRBV6-5
d_call: .
j_call: TRBJ1-6
clone_size: .

cdr3_nt: TGTGCCAGCAGCTTGGGGCTCGGGAGCACAGATACGCAGTATTTT
cdr3_aa: CASSLGLGSTDTQYF
v_call: TRBV5-8
d_call: .
j_call: TRBJ2-3
clone_size: .

cdr3_nt: TGTGCCTGGAGTGGGGAAACAGGGGGACAAGAGACCCAGTACTTC
cdr3_aa: CAWSGETGGQETQYF
v_call: TRBV30
d_call: TRBD1
j_call: TRBJ2-5
clone_size: few

cdr3_nt: TGTGCCAGCACCTTCATCTCTGGGGCCAACGTCCTGACTTTC
cdr3_aa: CASTFISGANVLTF
v_call: TRBV5-4
d_call: .
j_call: TRBJ2-6
clone_size: .

cdr3_nt: TGTGCCAGCAGTGACTCGACAGGGAATCAGCCCCAGCATTTT
cdr3_aa: CASSDSTGNQPQHF
v_call: TRBV6-4
d_call: TRBD1
j_call: TRBJ1-5
clone_size: .

cdr3_nt: TGTGCCAGCAGCTTTGGGACAGACAATGAGCAGTTCTTC
cdr3_aa: CASSFGTDNEQFF
v_call: TRBV7-3
d_call: TRBD1
j_call: TRBJ2-1
clone_size: few

cdr3_nt: TGTGCCAGCAGCCCCCTTCCTATCTACAATGAGCAGTTCTTC
cdr3_aa: CASSPLPIYNEQFF
v_call: TRBV7-9
d_call: .
j_call: TRBJ2-1
clone_size: .

cdr3_nt: TGTGCCAGCAGTGAAGGCCTAGACAGGGCTTATCAGCCCCAGCATTTT
cdr3_aa: CASSEGLDRAYQPQHF
v_call: TRBV6-1
d_call: TRBD1
j_call: TRBJ1-5
clone_size: .

cdr3_nt: TGTGCCAGCTCACATCTCGGGACAGGGGGCAATCAGCCCCAGCATTTT
cdr3_aa: CASSHLGTGGNQPQHF
v_call: TRBV18
d_call: TRBD1
j_call: TRBJ1-5
clone_size: .

cdr3_nt: TGTGCCAGCAGTTTGGACAGCGACTATGGCTACACCTTC
cdr3_aa: CASSLDSDYGYTF
v_call: TRBV27
d_call: .
j_call: TRBJ1-2
clone_size: .

cdr3_nt: TGTGCCAGCAACTTCAGGGGAAGAGGTGAAAAACTGTTTTTT
cdr3_aa: CASNFRGRGEKLFF
v_call: TRBV6-5
d_call: .
j_call: TRBJ1-4
clone_size: .

cdr3_nt: TGTGCCAGCAGCTTGGAAGGGGTCGATGGCTACACCTTC
cdr3_aa: CASSLEGVDGYTF
v_call: TRBV5-4
d_call: .
j_call: TRBJ1-2
clone_size: .

cdr3_nt: TGTGCCAGCAGTCCGAACCCAGGTGCTGAAGCTTTCTTT
cdr3_aa: CASSPNPGAEAFF
v_call: TRBV11-2
d_call: .
j_call: TRBJ1-1
clone_size: .

cdr3_nt: TGTGCCAGCAGCCCCGTAGCTTCCACAGATACGCAGTATTTT
cdr3_aa: CASSPVASTDTQYF
v_call: TRBV11-2
d_call: .
j_call: TRBJ2-3
clone_size: .

cdr3_nt: TGTGCCAGCAGCTACTCCAGGAGCAATCAGCCCCAGCATTTT
cdr3_aa: CASSYSRSNQPQHF
v_call: TRBV5-6
d_call: .
j_call: TRBJ1-5
clone_size: .

cdr3_nt: TGTGCCAGCAGCATCGACGGGTATAGCAATCAGCCCCAGCATTTT
cdr3_aa: CASSIDGYSNQPQHF
v_call: TRBV9
d_call: .
j_call: TRBJ1-5
clone_size: .

cdr3_nt: TGCGCCAGCAGCGGCAATCCTCGGGACACTGAAGCTTTCTTT
cdr3_aa: CASSGNPRDTEAFF
v_call: TRBV5-1
d_call: .
j_call: TRBJ1-1
clone_size: once

cdr3_nt: TGTGCCAGCAGCCAAGGGGTCGGACAGGACGGTGAGGAACTGTTTTTT
cdr3_aa: CASSQGVGQDGEELFF
v_call: TRBV4-2
d_call: TRBD1
j_call: TRBJ1-4
clone_size: .

cdr3_nt: TGTGCCAGTATTCCCAGGTTACCTGGAAACACCATATATTTT
cdr3_aa: CASIPRLPGNTIYF
v_call: TRBV19
d_call: .
j_call: TRBJ1-3
clone_size: .

cdr3_nt: TGCGCCAGCAGCTTGTTCGCCAGGAGCACAGATACGCAGTATTTT
cdr3_aa: CASSLFARSTDTQYF
v_call: TRBV5-1
d_call: .
j_call: TRBJ2-3
clone_size: .

cdr3_nt: TGTGCCAGCAGCTCCCCAAGGGGCACAGAATCGGATCAGCCCCAGCATTTT
cdr3_aa: CASSSPRGTESDQPQHF
v_call: TRBV7-9
d_call: .
j_call: TRBJ1-5
clone_size: .